Sequencing of this T cell receptor (beta chain) was carried out in a study of blood T cells in healthy people across ages. V was trimmed by 5 bases and J by 14 bases, leaving 19 bases between them. This CDR3 spans 13 amino acids. CDR1 and CDR2 (germline): SEHNR, FQNEAQ (reference sequence). PCR was performed a second time for about 7 to 11 cycles using a sample-barcoded 5' primer and a J-beta primer mix. Any given sample supplied a minimum of 2.5 million CDR3-containing paired-end reads. TCRdb reprocessed the 5' RACE reads via MiXCR and lists one record per CDR3 protein. In the table there are 1.5 million to 2 million distinct CDR3 sequences, about 35% of which are singletons. There were healthy Caucasian individuals from Russia, aged roughly 6 to 90, serving as donors.

The sample consisted of blood. The chain joins TRBV7-9 to TRBJ2-1; D unresolved. This receptor was taken from a woman aged 25 to 39 in good health. The CDR3 loop is CASSLLRSVGKFF. The CDR3 region has the DNA TGTGCCAGCAGCCTGCTACGCTCCGTGGGGAAGTTCTTC.